This TCR beta chain was recorded in a study of CD8 T cells in Susac syndrome. Random hexamers primed reverse transcription of about 0.45 to 1 ug RNA. With immunoSEQ multiplex PCR, TCR beta CDR3 was amplified across 54 Vbeta and 13 Jbeta. Using its own MiXCR run on the immunoSEQ multiplex PCR reads, TCRdb lists one record per CDR3 protein. Of roughly 250,000 distinct CDR3 sequences listed, 90% to 97% are singletons. Negative isolation yielded CD8+ and CD4+ T cells; FACS enriched TEMRA cells. The receptor comes from a human donor with Susac syndrome. The sample consisted of CD4+ T cells from PBMCs.

CDR3 in DNA: TGTGCCAGCAGTCGGTCTTCGAAGGGTCTGGGGGAGACCCAGTACTTC. The encoded protein is CASSRSSKGLGETQYF. V gene TRBV25-1 combines with J gene TRBJ2-5, with unresolved D. The germline V and J ends were trimmed by 5 bases and 5 bases, with 21 bases remaining between them. Germline V lookup: CDR1 MGHDK, CDR2 SYGVNS. The CDR3 is 16 residues long.